This T cell receptor beta chain was observed in a study of technical replicates of blood from a handful of donors (dated by TCRdb to between 2016 and 2019). This clone appeared once. It lacks a known antigen. Base qualities are not provided; no much larger clone lies one nucleotide away. Library preparation used the immunoSEQ multiplex PCR assay. The clones in this table, taken by TCRdb from immuneACCESS, are in-frame only. Not every clone is retained; where verified, under half of the shortfall comes from an unresolved V gene, and the cause of the rest is unknown. The sample has about 75,000 clones on record, 90% to 95% of them singletons. Around 0.34% of the sample belongs to the ten largest clones. The TCR sequence derives from a human donor in good health. Some clones in this sample may be carry-over from other donors' samples. Sequencing used T cells isolated from PBMCs.

In nucleotides, the sequence is TGTGCCAGCAGCTTTAGCGCGGGGGAGTCTATCAATGAGCAGTTCTTC. The translation is CASSFSAGESINEQFF. The V and J genes are TRBV7-9 and TRBJ2-1, and TRBD2 aligns with 7 junction nucleotides. CDR1 SEHNR and CDR2 FQNEAQ were looked up in the germline V gene (reference sequence). The CDR3 numbers 16 residues from cysteine through phenylalanine. The only DNA kept is the CDR3, 48 bases in frame from the first base. The germline V and J ends show losses of 3 bases and 6 bases respectively, and no gene match explains 11 bases of the junction.